The 15 T cell receptor beta chains listed next were all sequenced from one sample in a study of blood T cell dynamics during melanoma immunotherapy. TCRdb's copy holds only in-frame clones and misses some; the assay was immunoSEQ multiplex PCR. The profile covers 8,000 to 9,000 clones, with about 85% appearing a single time and more than 6% taken by the ten largest. Time point described: week 3, after first cycle of checkpoint inhibitor. The specimen comprised blood, sampled from a patient treated with checkpoint blockade. Receptor source: a human donor with melanoma.

The chain is built from TRBV11-1 and TRBJ2-7; TRBD2 matches at 11 bases. Looked up from germline, CDR1 is SGHAT and CDR2 is FQDESV (reference sequence). The V gene end was trimmed by 1 base and the J gene end by 0 bases; junction bases not matched to a gene: 8. CDR3 length: 18 residues. In DNA form, the CDR3 reads TGTGCCAGCAGCTTAGGCACTAGCGGGAGCCACAGCTCCTACGAGCAGTACTTC. Translated, it gives CASSLGTSGSHSSYEQYF. Filled out from reference TRBV11-1 and TRBJ2-7, the complete variable domain reads EAEVAQSPRYKITEKSQAVAFWCDPISGHATLYWYRQILGQGPELLVQFQDESVVDDSQLPKDRFSAERLKGVDSTLKIQPAELGDSAMYLCASSLGTSGSHSSYEQYFGPGTRLTVT.

The V and J genes are TRBV19 and TRBJ1-1; possibly TRBD1 for D (5 bases). Germline V gives CDR1 LNHDA, CDR2 SQIVND (reference sequence). Between the trimmed V and J ends, which lost 5 bases and 8 bases, there was a span of 15 bases. The CDR3 is 13 residues long. In DNA form, the CDR3 reads TGTGCCAGTAGTTTCAGGGTAAGCTCCGAAGCTTTCTTT. It specifies CASSFRVSSEAFF.

The chain couples TRBV28 to TRBJ1-2, with TRBD1 matching 10 bases. The germline CDR1 and CDR2 sequences are MDHEN and SYDVKM. The CDR3 has 15 residues. Losses at the gene ends were 4 bases for V and 8 bases for J; bases not matched to a gene: 10. CDR3 region: CASSYSFGTGVGYTF. The CDR3 nucleotides are TGTGCCAGCAGTTATTCGTTTGGGACAGGGGTCGGCTACACCTTC.

The chain uses TRBV5-5 and TRBJ2-1, with TRBD2 matching 13 bases. The CDR3 spans 16 residues. Germline CDR1 SGHKS, CDR2 YYEKEE (reference sequence). The ends lost 4 bases at V and 4 bases at J; junction bases unmatched: 5. The CDR3 here is CASSQGTSGNYNEQFF. CDR3 nucleotides: TGTGCCAGCAGCCAAGGGACTAGCGGGAATTACAATGAGCAGTTCTTC. Filled out from reference TRBV5-5 and TRBJ2-1, the complete variable domain reads DAGVTQSPTHLIKTRGQQVTLRCSPISGHKSVSWYQQVLGQGPQFIFQYYEKEERGRGNFPDRFSARQFPNYSSELNVNALLLGDSALYLCASSQGTSGNYNEQFFGPGTRLTVL.

This clone has just one count. J is TRBJ2-5 and V is TRBV4-1; 9 bases line up with TRBD1. With 3 bases clipped from V and 5 bases from J, the junction kept 7 bases outside the gene matches. CDR1 is MGHRA, CDR2 YSYEKL, per germline. The length of the CDR3 is 15 residues. DNA of the CDR3: TGCGCCAGCAGCCAGCGGGACAGGGTGGTGGAGACCCAGTACTTC. Protein: CASSQRDRVVETQYF.

The V call is TRBV6-5, the J call TRBJ2-1; 8 nucleotides line up with TRBD2. Trimming at V came to 4 bases and at J to 5 bases, leaving 4 bases not matched to a gene. CDR3 length equals 14 residues. Germline CDR1 MNHEY, CDR2 SVGAGI. CDR3 in DNA: TGTGCCAGCAGTTCGAGCGGGAGTCACAATGAGCAGTTCTTC. Translated: CASSSSGSHNEQFF.

The J gene is TRBJ2-7, the V gene TRBV6-5; D gene ambiguous. The CDR3 extends over 13 amino acids. The V gene lost 6 bases and the J gene lost 3 bases, with 12 bases spanning the gap. Germline-derived CDR1 and CDR2 are MNHEY and SVGAGI. As DNA, the CDR3 is TGTGCCAGCAGCCCAGGTGCTTACTACGAGCAGTACTTC. Its protein product is CASSPGAYYEQYF.

This chain joins TRBV7-2 and TRBJ2-1; D is perhaps TRBD2 (5 bases). V lost 1 base, J lost 2 bases, and 9 bases lay in between. CDR1 is SGHTA and CDR2 is FQGNSA in the germline V gene. This CDR3 is built from 15 residues. The CDR3 DNA follows: TGTGCCAGCAGCTTAGGGGGAGAAACCTACAATGAGCAGTTCTTC. It codes for CASSLGGETYNEQFF.

The chain links TRBV15 to TRBJ2-1; D remains unclear. The CDR3 consists of 16 residues. V lost 2 bases to trimming and J lost 7 bases, with 18 bases between them. Germline values: CDR1 LNHNV, CDR2 YYDKDF (reference sequence). CDR3 protein: CATSRRQEVGRNEQFF. The CDR3 region has the DNA TGTGCCACCAGCAGACGGCAAGAGGTGGGTAGGAATGAGCAGTTCTTC.

This rearrangement joins TRBV10-3 to TRBJ2-7; D unresolved. Germline V CDR1 and CDR2: ENHRY, SYGVKD. The length of the CDR3 is 11 residues. V was shortened by 2 bases and J by 9 bases, with 8 bases between the two germline ends. This CDR3 is CAISENWVQYF. Here the CDR3 DNA reads TGTGCCATCAGTGAGAACTGGGTGCAGTACTTC.

The chain links TRBV18 to TRBJ2-7; 11 bases match TRBD2. Trimming took 4 bases from V and 4 from J; bases not matched to a gene: 6. Germline V lookup: CDR1 KGHSH, CDR2 LQKENI. This CDR3 region has 15 residues. CDR3 sequence: CASSLPGLAVYEQYF. DNA of the CDR3: TGTGCCAGCTCACTGCCGGGACTAGCGGTGTACGAGCAGTACTTC.

The chain combines TRBV6-6 with TRBJ1-1; D call uncertain. Per germline, CDR1 MNHNY and CDR2 SVGAGI (reference sequence). V lost 4 bases to trimming and J lost 5 bases, with 8 bases between them. The CDR3 runs 12 residues. This CDR3 reads CASSCGGTEAFF. CDR3 in DNA: TGTGCCAGCAGTTGCGGAGGTACTGAAGCTTTCTTT.

This chain connects TRBV7-9 to TRBJ1-2; TRBD1 is a possible D gene (5 bases). The CDR3 totals 15 residues. The V end lost 5 bases, the J end lost 3 bases, and 16 bases lay between the germline ends. Germline loops: CDR1 SEHNR, CDR2 FQNEAQ (reference sequence). The CDR3 reads CASSQQGGTDYGYTF. As DNA, the CDR3 is TGTGCCAGCAGCCAACAAGGTGGGACGGACTATGGCTACACCTTC.

The chain employs TRBV28 and TRBJ1-3; a possible D gene is TRBD1 (5 bases). Germline V gives CDR1 MDHEN, CDR2 SYDVKM. The V and J ends lost 7 bases and 0 bases respectively, with 10 bases between them. The CDR3 extends over 14 amino acids. The CDR3 DNA is TGTGCCAGCATTCAGGACACCTCTGGAAACACCATATATTTT. Protein product: CASIQDTSGNTIYF.

The J gene is TRBJ2-5, the V gene TRBV27; D might be TRBD2 (6 bases). The CDR3 is 13 residues long. Germline CDR1 and CDR2: MNHEY and SMNVEV (reference sequence). V shed 6 bases and J shed 7 bases, with 15 bases lying between them. CDR3 in amino acids: CASRLTSIGTQYF. The CDR3 coding sequence is TGTGCCAGCAGGCTAACTAGCATCGGGACCCAGTACTTC.